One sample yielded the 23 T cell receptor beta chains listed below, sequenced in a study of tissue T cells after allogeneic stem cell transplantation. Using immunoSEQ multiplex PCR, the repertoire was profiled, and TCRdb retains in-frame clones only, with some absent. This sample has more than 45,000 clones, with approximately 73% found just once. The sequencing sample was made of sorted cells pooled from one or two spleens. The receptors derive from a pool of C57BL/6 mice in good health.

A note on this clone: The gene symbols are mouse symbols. The CDR3 region is CASSLLDSGNTLYF. The CDR3 bases that were read are TGTGCCAGCAGCTTACTGGATTCTGGAAATACGCTCTAT. The V gene is TRBV3, the J gene TRBJ1-3; D not certain. The read finishes 1 residue shy of the CDR3 end, and the germline J gene is used to complete it. CDR1 is SNHLY and CDR2 is FYNGKV in the germline V gene (reference sequence). V was pared by 2 bases and J by 0 bases, with 5 bases between. This CDR3 is 14 amino acids long.

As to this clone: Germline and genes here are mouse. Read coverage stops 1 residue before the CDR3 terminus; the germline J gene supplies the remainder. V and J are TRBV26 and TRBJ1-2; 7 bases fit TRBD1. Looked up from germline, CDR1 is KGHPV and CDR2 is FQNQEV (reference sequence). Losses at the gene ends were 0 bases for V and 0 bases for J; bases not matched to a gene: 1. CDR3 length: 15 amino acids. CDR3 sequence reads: CASSLSQGANSDYTF. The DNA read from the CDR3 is TGTGCCAGCAGTCTGTCCCAGGGGGCAAACTCCGACTACACC.

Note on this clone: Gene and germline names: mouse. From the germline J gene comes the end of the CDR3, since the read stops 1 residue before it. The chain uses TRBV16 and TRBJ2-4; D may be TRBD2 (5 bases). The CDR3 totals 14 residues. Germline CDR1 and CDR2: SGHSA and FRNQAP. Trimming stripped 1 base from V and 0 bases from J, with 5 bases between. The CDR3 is CASSLAGSQNTLYF. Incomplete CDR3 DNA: TGTGCAAGCAGCTTAGCTGGGAGTCAAAACACCTTGTAC. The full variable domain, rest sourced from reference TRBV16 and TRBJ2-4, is NAGVIQTPRHKVTGKGQEATLWCEPISGHSAVFWYRQTIVQGLEFLTYFRNQAPIDDSGMPKERFSAQMPNQSHSTLKIQSTQPQDSAVYLCASSLAGSQNTLYFGAGTRLSVL.

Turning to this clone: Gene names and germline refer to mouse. The CDR3 loop reads CASSSGTGGYEQYF. CDR3 DNA (partial): TGTGCCAGCTCTTCGGGGACTGGGGGCTATGAACAGTAC. The V gene is TRBV12-1, the J gene TRBJ2-7; 11 nucleotides line up with TRBD2. The sequenced fragment ends 1 residue before the CDR3 boundary, so the rest is inferred from the germline J gene. This CDR3 has 14 amino acids. Germline CDR1 reads SGHSN; CDR2 reads HYEKVE. V lost 3 bases to trimming and J lost 3 bases; unmatched junction nucleotides: 3.

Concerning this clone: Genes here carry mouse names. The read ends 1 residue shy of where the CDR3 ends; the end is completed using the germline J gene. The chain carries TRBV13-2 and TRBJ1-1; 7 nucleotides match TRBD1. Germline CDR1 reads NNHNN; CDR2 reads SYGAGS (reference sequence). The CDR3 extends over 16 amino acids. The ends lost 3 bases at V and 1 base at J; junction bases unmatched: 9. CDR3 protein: CASGGERGRGNTEVFF. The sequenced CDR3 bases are TGTGCCAGCGGTGGGGAGAGGGGGCGTGGAAACACAGAAGTCTTC.

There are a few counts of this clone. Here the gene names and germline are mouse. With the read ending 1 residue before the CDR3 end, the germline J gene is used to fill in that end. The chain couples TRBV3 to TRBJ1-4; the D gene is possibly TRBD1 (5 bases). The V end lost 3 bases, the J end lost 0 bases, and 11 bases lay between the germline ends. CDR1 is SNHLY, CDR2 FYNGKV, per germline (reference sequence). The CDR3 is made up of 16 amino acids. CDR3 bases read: TGTGCCAGCAGCTTTTGGGGGGGACTTTCCAACGAAAGATTATTT. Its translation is CASSFWGGLSNERLF. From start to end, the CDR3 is CASSFWGGLSNERLFF. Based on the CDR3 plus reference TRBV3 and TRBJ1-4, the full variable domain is GPKVLQIPSHQIIDMGQMVTLNCDPVSNHLYFYWYKQILGQQMEFLVNFYNGKVMEKSKLFKDQFSVERPDGSYFTLKIQPTALEDSAVYFCASSFWGGLSNERLFFGHGTKLSVL.

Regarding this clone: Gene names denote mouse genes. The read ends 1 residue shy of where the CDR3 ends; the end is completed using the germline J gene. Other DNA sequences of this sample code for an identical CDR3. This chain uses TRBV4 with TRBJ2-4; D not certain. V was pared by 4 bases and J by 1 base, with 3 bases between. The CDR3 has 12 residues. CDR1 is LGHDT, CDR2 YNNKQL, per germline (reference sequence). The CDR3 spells CASSWGQNTLYF. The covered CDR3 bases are TGTGCCAGCAGCTGGGGTCAAAACACCTTGTAC.

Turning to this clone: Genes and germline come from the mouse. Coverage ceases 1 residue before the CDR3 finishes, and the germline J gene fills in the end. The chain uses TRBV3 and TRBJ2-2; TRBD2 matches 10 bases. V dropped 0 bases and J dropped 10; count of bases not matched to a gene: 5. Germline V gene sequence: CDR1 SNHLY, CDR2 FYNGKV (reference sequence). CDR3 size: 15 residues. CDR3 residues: CASSLADWGEEQLYF. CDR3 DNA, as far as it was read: TGTGCCAGCAGCTTAGCTGACTGGGGGGAGGAGCAGCTCTAC.

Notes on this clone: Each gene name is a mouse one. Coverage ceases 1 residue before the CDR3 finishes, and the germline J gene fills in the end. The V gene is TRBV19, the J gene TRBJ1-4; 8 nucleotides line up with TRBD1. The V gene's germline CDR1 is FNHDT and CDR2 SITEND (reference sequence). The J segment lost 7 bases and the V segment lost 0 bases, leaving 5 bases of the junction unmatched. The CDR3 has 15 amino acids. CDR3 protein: CASSIVPGGSERLFF. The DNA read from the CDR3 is TGTGCCAGCAGTATAGTGCCAGGGGGCAGCGAAAGATTATTT.

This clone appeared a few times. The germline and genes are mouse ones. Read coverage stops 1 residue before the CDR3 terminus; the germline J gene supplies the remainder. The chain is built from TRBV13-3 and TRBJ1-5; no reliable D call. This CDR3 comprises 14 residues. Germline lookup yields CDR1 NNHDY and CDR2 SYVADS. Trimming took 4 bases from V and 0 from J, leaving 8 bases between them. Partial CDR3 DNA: TGTGCCAGCAGTCCTCTCCATAACAACCAGGCTCCGCTT. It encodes CASSPLHNNQAPL. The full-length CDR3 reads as CASSPLHNNQAPLF.

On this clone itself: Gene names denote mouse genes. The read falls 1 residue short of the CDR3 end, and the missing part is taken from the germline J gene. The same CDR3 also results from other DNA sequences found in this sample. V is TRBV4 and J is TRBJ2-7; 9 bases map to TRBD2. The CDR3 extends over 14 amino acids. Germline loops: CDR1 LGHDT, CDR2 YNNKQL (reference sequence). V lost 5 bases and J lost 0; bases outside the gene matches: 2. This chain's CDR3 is CASSDWGSSYEQYF. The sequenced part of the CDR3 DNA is TGTGCCAGCAGCGACTGGGGGAGCTCCTATGAACAGTAC.

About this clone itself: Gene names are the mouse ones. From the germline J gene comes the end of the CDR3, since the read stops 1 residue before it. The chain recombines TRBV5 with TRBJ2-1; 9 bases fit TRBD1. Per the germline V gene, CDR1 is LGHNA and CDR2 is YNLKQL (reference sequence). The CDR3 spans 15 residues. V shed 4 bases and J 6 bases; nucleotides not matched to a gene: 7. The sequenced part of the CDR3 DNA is TGTGCCAGCAGCCGCCTACAGGGGGCGCGTGCTGAGCAGTTC. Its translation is CASSRLQGARAEQF. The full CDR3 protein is CASSRLQGARAEQFF.

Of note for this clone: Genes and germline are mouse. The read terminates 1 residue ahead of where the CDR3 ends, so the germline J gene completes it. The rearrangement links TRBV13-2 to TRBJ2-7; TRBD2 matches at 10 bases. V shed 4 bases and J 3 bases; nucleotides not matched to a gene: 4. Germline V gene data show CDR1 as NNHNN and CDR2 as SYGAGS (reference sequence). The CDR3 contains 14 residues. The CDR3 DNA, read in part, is TGTGCCAGCGGTAGCCGGGACTGGGGCTATGAACAGTAC. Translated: CASGSRDWGYEQY. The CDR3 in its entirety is CASGSRDWGYEQYF.

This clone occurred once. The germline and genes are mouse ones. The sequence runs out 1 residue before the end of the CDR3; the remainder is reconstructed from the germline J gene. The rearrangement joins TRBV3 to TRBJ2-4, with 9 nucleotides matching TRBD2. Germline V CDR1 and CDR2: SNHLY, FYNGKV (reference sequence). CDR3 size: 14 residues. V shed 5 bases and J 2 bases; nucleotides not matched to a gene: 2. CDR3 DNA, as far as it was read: TGTGCCAGCAGCCGGGACTGGGATCAAAACACCTTGTAC. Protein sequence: CASSRDWDQNTLY. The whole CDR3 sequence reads CASSRDWDQNTLYF.

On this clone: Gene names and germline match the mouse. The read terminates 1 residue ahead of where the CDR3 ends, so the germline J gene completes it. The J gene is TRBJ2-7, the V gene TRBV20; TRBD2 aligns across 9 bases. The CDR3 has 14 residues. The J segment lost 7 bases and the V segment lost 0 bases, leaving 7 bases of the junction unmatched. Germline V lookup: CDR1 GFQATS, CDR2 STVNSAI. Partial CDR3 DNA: TGTGGTGCTAGGGAATGGGGGGGCGCGGGGGAACAGTAC. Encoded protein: CGAREWGGAGEQY. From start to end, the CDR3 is CGAREWGGAGEQYF.

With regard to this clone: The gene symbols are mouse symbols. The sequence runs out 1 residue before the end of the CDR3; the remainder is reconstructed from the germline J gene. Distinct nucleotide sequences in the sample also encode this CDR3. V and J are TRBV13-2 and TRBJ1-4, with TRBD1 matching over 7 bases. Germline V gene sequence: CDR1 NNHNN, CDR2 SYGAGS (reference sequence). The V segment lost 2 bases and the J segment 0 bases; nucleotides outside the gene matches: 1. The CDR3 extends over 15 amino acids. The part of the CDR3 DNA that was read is TGTGCCAGCGGTGAGGGACAGATTTCCAACGAAAGATTATTT. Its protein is CASGEGQISNERLF. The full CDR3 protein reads CASGEGQISNERLFF.

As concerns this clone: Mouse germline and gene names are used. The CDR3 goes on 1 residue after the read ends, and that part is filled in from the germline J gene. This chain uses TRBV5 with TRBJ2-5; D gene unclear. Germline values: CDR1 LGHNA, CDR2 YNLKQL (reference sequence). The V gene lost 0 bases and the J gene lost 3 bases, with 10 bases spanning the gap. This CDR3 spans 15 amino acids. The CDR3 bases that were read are TGTGCCAGCAGCCAAGATTGGGCGGGGCAAGACACCCAGTAC. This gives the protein CASSQDWAGQDTQY. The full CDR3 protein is CASSQDWAGQDTQYF.

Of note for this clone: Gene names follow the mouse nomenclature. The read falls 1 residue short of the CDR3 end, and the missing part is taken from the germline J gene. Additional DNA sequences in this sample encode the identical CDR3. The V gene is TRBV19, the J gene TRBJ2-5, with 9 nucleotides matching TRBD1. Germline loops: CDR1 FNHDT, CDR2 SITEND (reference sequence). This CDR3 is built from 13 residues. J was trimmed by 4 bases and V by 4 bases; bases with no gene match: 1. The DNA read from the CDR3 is TGTGCCAGCAGTCGGACAGGGGAAGACACCCAGTAC. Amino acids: CASSRTGEDTQY. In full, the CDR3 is CASSRTGEDTQYF.

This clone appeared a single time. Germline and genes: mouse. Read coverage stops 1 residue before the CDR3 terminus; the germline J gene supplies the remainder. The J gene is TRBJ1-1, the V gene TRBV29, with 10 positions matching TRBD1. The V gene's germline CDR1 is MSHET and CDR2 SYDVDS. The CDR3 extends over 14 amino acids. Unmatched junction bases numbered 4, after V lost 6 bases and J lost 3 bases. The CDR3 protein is CASSSGTGDTEVFF. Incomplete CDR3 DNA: TGTGCTAGCAGCTCCGGGACAGGGGACACAGAAGTCTTC. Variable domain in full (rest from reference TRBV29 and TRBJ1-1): DMKVTQMPRYLIKRMGENVLLECGQDMSHETMYWYRQDPGLGLQLIYISYDVDSNSEGDIPKGYRVSRKKREHFSLILDSAKTNQTSVYFCASSSGTGDTEVFFGKGTRLTVV.

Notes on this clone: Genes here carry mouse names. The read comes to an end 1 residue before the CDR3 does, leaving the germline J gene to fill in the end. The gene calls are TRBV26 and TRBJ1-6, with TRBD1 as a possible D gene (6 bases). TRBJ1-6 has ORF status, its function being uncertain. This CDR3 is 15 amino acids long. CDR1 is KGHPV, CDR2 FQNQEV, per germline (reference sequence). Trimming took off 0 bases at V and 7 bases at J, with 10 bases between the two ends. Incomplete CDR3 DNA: TGTGCCAGCAGTCTGTCTACAGGGAGAAATTCGCCCCTCTAC. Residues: CASSLSTGRNSPLY. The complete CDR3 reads CASSLSTGRNSPLYF.

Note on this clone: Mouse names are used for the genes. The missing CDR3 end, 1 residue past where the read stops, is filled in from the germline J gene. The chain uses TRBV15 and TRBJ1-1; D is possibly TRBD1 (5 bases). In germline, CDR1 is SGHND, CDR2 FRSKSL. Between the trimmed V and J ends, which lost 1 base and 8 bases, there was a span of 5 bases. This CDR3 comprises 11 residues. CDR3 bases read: TGTGCCAGCAGTTTAGACAGGGAAGTCTTC. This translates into CASSLDREVF. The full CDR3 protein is CASSLDREVFF.

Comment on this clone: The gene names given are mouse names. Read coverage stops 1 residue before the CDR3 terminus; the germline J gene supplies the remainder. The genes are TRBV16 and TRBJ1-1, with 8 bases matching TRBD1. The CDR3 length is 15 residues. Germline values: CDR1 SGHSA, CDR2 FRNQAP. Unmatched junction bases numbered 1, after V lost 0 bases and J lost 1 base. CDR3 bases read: TGTGCAAGCAGCTTAGAAGACAGGGGGAACACAGAAGTCTTC. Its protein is CASSLEDRGNTEVF. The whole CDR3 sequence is CASSLEDRGNTEVFF.

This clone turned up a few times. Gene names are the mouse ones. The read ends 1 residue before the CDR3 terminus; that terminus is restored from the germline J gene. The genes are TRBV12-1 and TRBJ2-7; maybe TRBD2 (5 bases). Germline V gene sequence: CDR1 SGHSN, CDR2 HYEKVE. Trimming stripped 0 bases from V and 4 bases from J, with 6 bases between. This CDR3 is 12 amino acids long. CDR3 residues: CASSLVGYEQYF. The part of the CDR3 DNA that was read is TGTGCCAGCTCTCTCGTGGGGTATGAACAGTAC.